The 22 T cell receptor beta chains below come from one sample, sequenced in a study of blood T cell repertoires in COVID-19. The data were produced by immunoSEQ multiplex PCR, yet TCRdb's version contains in-frame clones alone and is incomplete. This sample yields 95,000 to 150,000 clones, of which just under 80% are seen a single time; 16% belongs to the top ten. The material sequenced was peripheral blood. All receptors come from a man between 60 and 75 years old with active or convalescent COVID-19.

This clone has a count of ten or more. The V call is TRBV5-1, the J call TRBJ2-7; the D is unclear. Per the germline V gene, CDR1 is SGHRS and CDR2 is YFSETQ. V was shortened by 3 bases and J by 0 bases, with 16 bases between the two germline ends. CDR3 size: 16 residues. This chain's CDR3 is CASSWAVDGSSYEQYF. CDR3 coding DNA: TGCGCCAGCAGCTGGGCCGTTGACGGCAGCTCCTACGAGCAGTACTTC. Full variable domain (outside the CDR3, taken from reference TRBV5-1 and TRBJ2-7): KAGVTQTPRYLIKTRGQQVTLSCSPISGHRSVSWYQQTPGQGLQFLFEYFSETQRNKGNFPGRFSGRQFSNSRSEMNVSTLELGDSALYLCASSWAVDGSSYEQYFGPGTRLTVT.

The CDR3 protein is CASSQVKGIPETQYF. The CDR3 nucleotides read TGTGCCAGCAGCCAAGTTAAGGGGATCCCAGAGACCCAGTACTTC. The chain has TRBV14 and TRBJ2-5, with a tentative D call TRBD1 (5 bases). Germline V gives CDR1 SGHDN, CDR2 FVKESK. The V end was cut by 1 base, the J end by 4 bases, with 13 bases between. This CDR3 contains 15 residues.

V usage is TRBV12-5 and J usage is TRBJ1-1; D perhaps matches TRBD1 (5 bases). Germline CDR1 reads LGHNT; CDR2 reads FRNRAP. This CDR3 region has 13 residues. Deletions cut 8 bases from V and 2 bases from J, with 12 bases between. CDR3 residues: CASRQQSNTEAFF. CDR3 bases: TGTGCTAGTCGACAGCAGTCTAACACTGAAGCTTTCTTT.

The chain joins TRBV7-2 to TRBJ2-5, with 7 bases matching TRBD1. V dropped 3 bases and J dropped 5; count of bases not matched to a gene: 12. This CDR3 spans 16 amino acids. Germline V gene sequence: CDR1 SGHTA, CDR2 FQGNSA. The CDR3 region has the DNA TGTGCCAGCAGCTTGCGGAGACAGGGAGACCTCGAGACCCAGTACTTC. This gives the protein CASSLRRQGDLETQYF.

The V and J genes are TRBV28 and TRBJ1-3; D may be TRBD1 (6 bases). This CDR3 is 13 amino acids long. The V end was cut by 6 bases, the J end by 2 bases, with 8 bases between. The germline V gene has CDR1 MDHEN and CDR2 SYDVKM. CDR3 DNA: TGTGCCAGCAGCTACAGGGCTGGAAACACCATATATTTT. Translated: CASSYRAGNTIYF.

This chain links TRBV5-1 with TRBJ1-5; D may be TRBD1 (5 bases). The length of the CDR3 is 17 residues. V lost 0 bases and J 3 bases, leaving 16 bases between the germline ends. Germline V gene sequence: CDR1 SGHRS, CDR2 YFSETQ. The CDR3 coding sequence is TGCGCCAGCAGCTTGGGACCCCAGGGTTTTAACAATCAGCCCCAGCATTTT. It encodes CASSLGPQGFNNQPQHF. The variable domain in full, with the rest retrieved from reference TRBV5-1 and TRBJ1-5, is KAGVTQTPRYLIKTRGQQVTLSCSPISGHRSVSWYQQTPGQGLQFLFEYFSETQRNKGNFPGRFSGRQFSNSRSEMNVSTLELGDSALYLCASSLGPQGFNNQPQHFGDGTRLSIL.

The chain combines TRBV30 with TRBJ2-1; 12 nucleotides match TRBD2. There are 16 residues in the CDR3. V was pared by 0 bases and J by 9 bases, with 9 bases of the junction left unmatched. The germline V gene has CDR1 GTSNPN and CDR2 SVGIG (reference sequence). As DNA, the CDR3 is TGTGCCTGGAGTGTACCCCTAGCGGGAGGGCCGGGTGAGCAGTTCTTC. This sequence encodes CAWSVPLAGGPGEQFF.

This clone was seen a few times. The gene calls are TRBV19 and TRBJ1-1; 7 bases fit TRBD1. This CDR3 is built from 13 residues. Germline V CDR1 and CDR2: LNHDA, SQIVND (reference sequence). The V gene end was trimmed by 5 bases and the J gene end by 4 bases; junction bases not matched to a gene: 4. DNA for the CDR3: TGTGCCAGTAGTCCGACAGGGAGCACTGAAGCTTTCTTT. It codes for CASSPTGSTEAFF.

This clone was observed a few times. The chain combines TRBV20-1 with TRBJ1-2, with 7 positions matching TRBD1. This CDR3 spans 11 amino acids. Germline V gives CDR1 DFQATT, CDR2 SNEGSKA (reference sequence). Trimming took 7 bases from V and 6 from J; bases not matched to a gene: 5. The CDR3 DNA reads as TGCAGTGTGGGAACAGGGGATGGCTACACCTTC. It translates to CSVGTGDGYTF.

The rearrangement links TRBV6-1 to TRBJ2-5, with TRBD2 matching 9 bases. The CDR3 is 13 residues long. Germline CDR1 is MNHNS and CDR2 is SASEGT. Germline trimming cut 3 bases from V and 10 bases from J; bases unmatched to any gene: 6. CDR3 amino acids: CASSEREGLDQYF. CDR3 in DNA: TGTGCCAGCAGTGAGCGGGAGGGATTAGACCAGTACTTC.

The rearrangement joins TRBV5-1 to TRBJ2-7; 12 bases match TRBD2. CDR1 and CDR2 (germline): SGHRS, YFSETQ. The ends lost 3 bases at V and 0 bases at J; junction bases unmatched: 10. This CDR3 has 18 amino acids. For the CDR3, the DNA is TGCGCCAGCAGCTGGGAGACTAGCGGGAGCGTTACCTCCTACGAGCAGTACTTC. Translated, it gives CASSWETSGSVTSYEQYF. The entire variable domain, with the rest obtained from reference TRBV5-1 and TRBJ2-7, is as follows: KAGVTQTPRYLIKTRGQQVTLSCSPISGHRSVSWYQQTPGQGLQFLFEYFSETQRNKGNFPGRFSGRQFSNSRSEMNVSTLELGDSALYLCASSWETSGSVTSYEQYFGPGTRLTVT.

The chain has TRBV28 and TRBJ2-2; no clear D. Germline V gene data show CDR1 as MDHEN and CDR2 as SYDVKM. The CDR3 has 15 amino acids. V was pared by 2 bases and J by 3 bases, with 10 bases between. The CDR3 sequence: CASSLIPTYTGELFF. DNA for the CDR3: TGTGCCAGCAGTTTAATCCCTACCTACACCGGGGAGCTGTTTTTT.

This sequence joins TRBV12-3 or TRBV12-4 and TRBJ2-7; 11 bases line up with TRBD2. V shed 5 bases and J 4 bases; nucleotides not matched to a gene: 1. The CDR3 runs 13 residues. CDR3 residues: CASSTSGRYEQYF. CDR3 nucleotides: TGTGCCAGCAGTACTAGCGGGAGATACGAGCAGTACTTC.

J is TRBJ2-3 and V is TRBV20-1, with TRBD1 matching over 7 bases. V lost 3 bases, J lost 3 bases, and 6 bases stayed unmatched. CDR1 and CDR2 (germline): DFQATT, SNEGSKA (reference sequence). This CDR3 contains 14 residues. Here the CDR3 DNA reads TGCAGTGCTAGTGGGGGACAGATAACAGATACGCAGTATTTT. This gives the protein CSASGGQITDTQYF.

The rearrangement joins TRBV5-1 to TRBJ2-3; TRBD2 matches at 10 bases. The CDR3 covers 16 residues. The germline V gene has CDR1 SGHRS and CDR2 YFSETQ. J lost 4 bases, V lost 4 bases, and 9 bases had no gene match. CDR3 amino acids: CASSLRSGRASDTQYF. The CDR3 nucleotides are TGCGCCAGCAGCCTCAGGAGCGGGAGGGCCTCAGATACGCAGTATTTT.

The rearrangement joins TRBV6-1 to TRBJ2-1; 10 nucleotides align to TRBD2. This CDR3 comprises 16 residues. CDR1 and CDR2 (germline): MNHNS, SASEGT. V shed 4 bases and J 3 bases; nucleotides not matched to a gene: 6. Here the CDR3 reads CASSAQTSGFYNEQFF. CDR3 sequence (DNA): TGTGCCAGCAGTGCCCAGACTAGCGGGTTCTACAATGAGCAGTTCTTC.

The chain employs TRBV7-8 and TRBJ2-1; tentative D call: TRBD1 (6 bases). V was shortened by 5 bases and J by 10 bases, with 18 bases between the two germline ends. This CDR3 has 14 amino acids. In germline, CDR1 is SGHVS, CDR2 FQNEAQ. In nucleotides, the CDR3 is TGTGCCAGCAGCCCCGATAAAGGGGGTAGGGAGCAGTTCTTC. Its translation: CASSPDKGGREQFF.

The chain carries TRBV28 and TRBJ1-5; no reliable D call. Germline CDR1 and CDR2: MDHEN and SYDVKM. Trimming pared 3 bases from V and 2 bases from J, leaving 23 bases between. CDR3 length: 19 residues. CDR3 bases: TGTGCCAGCAGTTTTTTGGGGAGCCACGTCCCTGGGGGCAATCAGCCCCAGCATTTT. It yields the protein CASSFLGSHVPGGNQPQHF.

The chain links TRBV25-1 to TRBJ2-6; tentative D call: TRBD2 (6 bases). V was shortened by 6 bases and J by 7 bases, with 10 bases between the two germline ends. CDR3 length: 13 residues. Germline CDR1 and CDR2: MGHDK and SYGVNS. This CDR3 reads CASRSGGANVLTF. In nucleotides, the CDR3 is TGTGCCAGCAGGTCCGGGGGAGCCAACGTCCTGACTTTC.

This clone was found once. V gene TRBV9 combines with J gene TRBJ2-5, with 7 bases lining up with TRBD2. With V trimmed by 6 bases and J by 0 bases, 8 bases remained unmatched. The CDR3 sequence is 15 residues long. Germline assignment: CDR1 SGDLS and CDR2 YYNGEE. CDR3 in DNA: TGTGCCAGCACCCTCCGCGGGAGTCACCAAGAGACCCAGTACTTC. It translates to CASTLRGSHQETQYF.

V usage is TRBV19 and J usage is TRBJ2-5; 10 bases line up with TRBD2. V gave up 3 bases and J gave up 5 bases; unmatched junction bases: 0. This CDR3 has 13 residues. Germline CDR1 is LNHDA and CDR2 is SQIVND (reference sequence). The CDR3 DNA follows: TGTGCCAGTAGTATGGGACTAGCGGAGACCCAGTACTTC. Its translation: CASSMGLAETQYF.

This clone was seen only a few times. V usage is TRBV28 and J usage is TRBJ1-2; 8 bases match TRBD1. The germline V gene has CDR1 MDHEN and CDR2 SYDVKM. Trimming removed 2 bases from V and 5 bases from J; junction bases left unmatched: 4. The CDR3 contains 14 residues. CDR3 sequence (DNA): TGTGCCAGCAGTTTAGCGGACAGGGTGTATGGCTACACCTTC. Translating gives CASSLADRVYGYTF.